This T cell receptor beta chain was identified during a study of blood T cell repertoires in COVID-19. CDR1 and CDR2 from the germline V gene are MNHNS and SASEGT. This CDR3 has 16 amino acids. V was pared by 2 bases and J by 4 bases, with 18 bases between. Generated by immunoSEQ multiplex PCR, the TCRdb table keeps only in-frame clones and is missing some. The repertoire has 220,000 or so clones, around 84% of them found once; the top ten carry roughly 21%. The sequencing sample was made of peripheral blood. This receptor was obtained from a man in his thirties or forties with active or convalescent COVID-19. This chain joins TRBV6-1 and TRBJ2-7, with D perhaps TRBD2 (5 bases). The CDR3 is CASSETSGPNHYEQYF. As DNA, the CDR3 is TGTGCCAGCAGTGAAACCAGCGGCCCAAATCATTACGAGCAGTACTTC.